Listed below are T cell receptor beta chains from one sample, sequenced in a study of CD8 T cells in ankylosing spondylitis. TCRdb reprocessed the 5' RACE reads via MiXCR and lists one record per CDR3 protein. Of 150,000 to 200,000 distinct CDR3 sequences listed, approximately 10% are singletons. Sequenced: blood, either unsorted or a sorted T cell fraction (not recorded which). These TCRs come from a male donor with ankylosing spondylitis or in good health (not recorded which). CDR3s leave out the opening cysteine and the closing phenylalanine or tryptophan.

v_call cdr3_aa
TRBV10-3 AISESDGQGASTDTQY
TRBV4-2 ASSQPQGSSYNEQF
TRBV4-3 ASSQEEGGGNTVY
TRBV29-1 SVVRSRGPNTEAF
TRBV3-1 ASRKGQETQY
TRBV6-2/TRBV6-3 ASCTGGGFRSNQPQH
TRBV20-1 SASTDSSGNTIY
TRBV5-1 ASSLGGESFYT
TRBV29-1 SVETGGPRSYEQY
TRBV5-1 ASSYSGLRGTEAF
TRBV12-3/TRBV12-4 ASSLRAEARGSPTYNEQF
TRBV12-3/TRBV12-4 ASSILARTDTQY
TRBV20-1 SAVPWDRATDTQY
TRBV24-1 ATSDPRGGDNQF
TRBV12-3/TRBV12-4 ASSLTGGTSEAF
TRBV5-1 ASSFNMREQY
TRBV5-1 ASSPTLRRLAGGSYNEQF
TRBV7-2 ASSLSGTSGFNEQF
TRBV7-9 ASSTMTGVRTDTQY
TRBV7-2 ASSIAQGPVDTEAF
TRBV7-9 ASSLAGRSSEAF
TRBV5-1 ASSDPGLRTEAF
TRBV6-1 ASTTPGTSDNEQF
TRBV6-1 ASSRDGTGDSPLH
TRBV20-1 TTSGHAGEQF
TRBV12-3/TRBV12-4 ASSLTRYEQY
TRBV4-3 ASSQEVTGGYEQY
TRBV7-2 ASSLVPWDRPYEQY
TRBV20-1 SAYLVRSSYNEQF
TRBV5-5 ASSLRQSNEKLF
TRBV20-1 SASSLAGGGELF
TRBV12-3/TRBV12-4 ASSLDGTRVEQY
TRBV7-6 ASSPYSATNEKLF
TRBV12-3/TRBV12-4 ASSLGQGATQY
TRBV6-6 ASTYSGANVLT
TRBV4-1 ASRSAGAAGELF
TRBV29-1 SVGQVSKETQY
TRBV7-9 ASTQSGAQETQY
TRBV6-1 ASSRGTPEAETQY
TRBV7-2 ASSLGRQGTDTQY
TRBV5-6 ASTPNPQLEAQY
TRBV3-1 ASRLGEGQAGELF
TRBV9 ASSPTGQFRDNEQF
TRBV20-1 SARGQYNQPQH
TRBV5-1 ASPPGDYGYT
TRBV12-3/TRBV12-4 ASFLTDGTEAF
TRBV3-1 ASSQGNTAQETQY